This TCR beta chain was sequenced during a study of blood T cell repertoires in COVID-19 (dated by TCRdb to about 2020). About the study as a whole: Samples from collaborators originated in the United States, Italy and Spain and spanned both the acute and convalescent phases of COVID-19. The samples were drawn from the first 160 participants of the ongoing ImmuneRACE study and from over a thousand subjects provided by 6 global collaborators. The sample metadata nearly always contained a de-identified subject ID, COVID-19 status, age in years and sex. Where available, HLA class I and class II types were taken from metadata supplied by the sample provider and were not determined by assay-based typing. The dataset comprised deeply sampled blood TCRbeta repertoires from subjects exposed to, actively infected with, or recovered from COVID-19. The material from the prospective study consisted of cDNA or gDNA derived from T cells, B-cell-depleted T cells, or PBMCs. The repertoires were made available in a free public database intended to serve as a resource for research on the immune response to SARS-CoV-2.

At one collaborating source in Seattle, patients were enrolled during active infection and were followed longitudinally through the course of disease. Whole blood was collected in K2EDTA tubes by collaborating institutions according to the institutions' own protocols. For TCRbeta analysis, collaborator samples were shipped as frozen whole blood, as isolated PBMCs, or as DNA extracted from either sample type. V is clipped by 6 bases and J by 8 bases, and the sequence between their germline boundaries is 11 bases long. The CDR1 and CDR2 encoded by the germline V gene are SGHTA and FQGTGA. Its CDR3 holds 13 amino acids, cysteine through phenylalanine. Here the CDR3 DNA is all that survives: 39 bases in frame from base 1. Overall study results and their limits: How much clinical and demographic metadata was included differed by source and by participant, and the metadata was provided uncurated.

Concerning this clone: No antigen is known for it. Per-nucleotide qualities are absent, and no much larger clonotype sits a single base away.

TCRbeta CDR3 regions were amplified from genomic DNA by means of the immunoSEQ Assay, a bias-controlled multiplex PCR. Processing in the source paper ran as follows. The number of nucleated cells in each sample was estimated from the amplification of reference gene primers within the assay. To quantify the absolute abundance of each unique TCRbeta CDR3 rearrangement, sequence reads were collapsed and filtered. For each sample, productive Simpson clonality was calculated as the square root of Simpson's diversity index over productive rearrangements. TCRdb took over this immuneACCESS table, retaining in-frame rearrangements with V and J assigned. Such tables are incomplete; in checked studies, under half of the missing clones stem from an unresolved V gene, and the remainder is unexplained. That table gives V, J and clone size, and the DNA gave D and trimming. Across this sample there are 200,000 to 300,000 clones, with roughly 86% seen only once. In total, the top ten clones hold approximately 5.3% of the sample.

The sample taken for sequencing was peripheral blood. This sequence was found in a woman aged 55 to 70 with COVID-19, enrolled during active disease. In this chain, TRBV7-3 is recombined with TRBJ1-6; no D gene can be assigned with confidence. The CDR3 protein sequence reads: CASSSKRDSPLHF. The nucleotide sequence is given as TGTGCCAGCAGTTCTAAGCGGGATTCACCCCTCCACTTT.